Presented here are 11 T cell receptor beta chains from one specimen sequenced in a study of T cell repertoires in MIS-A myocarditis. TCRdb keeps only in-frame clones here, not all; method: immunoSEQ multiplex PCR. The sample includes 14,000 to 15,000 clones, 74% of them seen just once. The sequencing input was left ventricle heart tissue obtained at autopsy. These receptors were obtained from a man aged 18 to 30 with fulminant myocarditis from multisystem inflammatory syndrome in adults (MIS-A) after COVID-19.

The CDR3 loop is CASSQDAGAYEQYF. DNA for the CDR3: TGCGCCAGCAGCCAAGACGCAGGAGCCTACGAGCAGTACTTC. This chain links TRBV4-3 with TRBJ2-7; D gene unclear. The CDR3 spans 14 residues. Trimming cost V 0 bases and J 2 bases, with 8 bases left between them. Germline V gene data show CDR1 as LGHNA and CDR2 as YSLEER.

This chain uses TRBV6-1 with TRBJ2-5; no firm D call. The CDR3 is 14 residues long. Germline CDR1 reads MNHNS; CDR2 reads SASEGT. The V and J ends lost 4 bases and 2 bases respectively, with 11 bases between them. The CDR3 coding sequence is TGTGCCAGCAGTGCGTACCGGGTTCAAGAGACCCAGTACTTC. Its protein is CASSAYRVQETQYF.

The chain recombines TRBV9 with TRBJ2-1; TRBD2 aligns across 8 bases. This CDR3 spans 14 amino acids. The ends lost 0 bases at V and 9 bases at J; junction bases unmatched: 5. Germline lookup yields CDR1 SGDLS and CDR2 YYNGEE. CDR3 protein: CASSVGGRPGEQFF. CDR3 nucleotide sequence: TGTGCCAGCAGCGTAGGCGGGAGGCCGGGTGAGCAGTTCTTC.

With regard to this clone: At one boundary the junction diverges from the germline segment, which might be a read error. The chain combines TRBV24-1 with TRBJ2-1, with D perhaps being TRBD1 or TRBD2 (6 bases each). The length of the CDR3 is 16 residues. Germline CDR1 reads KGHDR; CDR2 reads SFDVKD. The CDR3 is CATSAREGGRYSEQFF. Here the CDR3 DNA reads TGTGCCACCAGTGCAAGGGAAGGGGGGAGGTACAGTGAGCAGTTCTTC.

The chain combines TRBV6-4 with TRBJ2-7; 12 bases are shared with TRBD2. The CDR3 is made up of 19 amino acids. V lost 4 bases, J lost 3 bases, and 16 bases stayed unmatched. Germline V gene sequence: CDR1 MRHNA, CDR2 SNTAGT. CDR3 bases: TGTGCCAGCAGTGTAATGAGACTAGCGGGGGTAAGGGAGATCTACGAGCAGTACTTC. Amino acids: CASSVMRLAGVREIYEQYF.

The chain uses TRBV29-1 and TRBJ2-3; D uncertain. Germline assignment: CDR1 SQVTM and CDR2 ANQGSEA. This CDR3 contains 13 residues. The V end lost 5 bases, the J end lost 1 base, and 10 bases lay between the germline ends. The CDR3 nucleotides are TGCAGCGTTTATCGGCCCGGCACAGATACGCAGTATTTT. This encodes CSVYRPGTDTQYF.

The V call is TRBV30, the J call TRBJ2-7; 11 nucleotides line up with TRBD2. CDR1 and CDR2 (germline): GTSNPN, SVGIG (reference sequence). This CDR3 spans 14 amino acids. J lost 0 bases, V lost 5 bases, and 3 bases had no gene match. The chain's CDR3 is CAWDSGGASYEQYF. CDR3 nucleotide sequence: TGTGCCTGGGATAGCGGGGGGGCCTCCTACGAGCAGTACTTC.

The J gene is TRBJ2-7, the V gene TRBV5-1, with 8 bases fitting TRBD2. Germline assignment: CDR1 SGHRS and CDR2 YFSETQ. The CDR3 spans 14 residues. Unmatched junction bases numbered 6, after V lost 2 bases and J lost 5 bases. The CDR3 DNA reads as TGCGCCAGCAGCTTTAGCGGGGTCCCCGACGAGCAGTACTTC. Translated, it gives CASSFSGVPDEQYF.

The genes are TRBV6-2 or TRBV6-3 and TRBJ2-2; TRBD1 matches at 7 bases. V shed 6 bases, J shed 4 bases, and the junction held 11 bases outside the gene matches. There are 16 residues in the CDR3. Germline V gene data show CDR1 as MNHEY and CDR2 as SVGEGT. The CDR3 sequence is CASSLDRVGSTGELFF. The CDR3 region has the DNA TGTGCCAGCAGCCTAGACAGGGTCGGTAGCACCGGGGAGCTGTTTTTT.

In its sample, this clone was seen a few times. V is TRBV5-6 and J is TRBJ2-1; D uncertain. V lost 0 bases to trimming and J lost 3 bases, with 4 bases between them. This CDR3 comprises 13 residues. Germline CDR1 is SGHDT and CDR2 is YYEEEE. CDR3 loop: CASSLGLYNEQFF. Written as DNA, the CDR3 is TGTGCCAGCAGCTTGGGACTCTACAATGAGCAGTTCTTC.

This chain uses TRBV9 with TRBJ1-2; D may be TRBD1 (5 bases). This CDR3 comprises 12 residues. Trimming stripped 0 bases from V and 7 bases from J, with 7 bases between. CDR1 and CDR2 from the germline V gene are SGDLS and YYNGEE. CDR3 bases: TGTGCCAGCAGCGTAGAAGGGGTTGGCTACACCTTC. This sequence encodes CASSVEGVGYTF.